The source of this T cell receptor beta chain is a study of shared clonotypes between healthy human individuals. Terminally differentiated effector memory CD45RA+ cells were excluded by CCR7 positive selection of CD45RO-negative cells. Some clones are missing from TCRdb's copy, which holds only in-frame ones; the method was immunoSEQ multiplex PCR. The profile covers under 1 million clones, with about 91% appearing a single time and about 24% taken by the ten largest. Germline V gene sequence: CDR1 MNHNS, CDR2 SASEGT. The V gene end was trimmed by 6 bases and the J gene end by 1 base; junction bases not matched to a gene: 8. The CDR3 is 15 amino acids.

This TCR was recovered from a man aged 30 to 39 in good health. Material for sequencing was naive CD8+ T cells sorted from blood. The chain employs TRBV6-1 and TRBJ2-5; 7 bases match TRBD1. The CDR3 sequence is CASRPGTVLQETQYF. CDR3 in DNA: TGTGCCAGCAGGCCCGGGACAGTGCTCCAAGAGACCCAGTACTTC.